The clone carrying this T cell receptor beta chain was seen only a few times. Its antigen remains unidentified. The record originates from a study of tumor and adjacent non-tumor tissue in lung cancer. Study in general: Histology: around twelve adenocarcinoma, a couple of squamous cell carcinoma, 1 small cell lung cancer. Aged about 31 to 76 years, patients included fewer than 11 men and about five women with stage I to III disease.

Study conclusions and caveats: Normal lung showed higher cumulative top 100 clone frequency than tumor. Patients with more diverse tumor TCRs had worse survival.

No cell sorting was done before RNA was extracted from the tissue. The normal lung tissue was taken more than 3 cm from the tumor edge. Three rounds of nested PCR, following a modified ARM-PCR protocol, produced the TCRbeta library. TCRdb reprocessed the multiplex PCR reads with MiXCR, giving one entry per CDR3 protein. The data contain 90,000 to 110,000 distinct CDR3 sequences, about 61% of them seen just once; the ten biggest clones take up 19%. The source of this sequence is a man aged 55 to 70 with non-small cell lung cancer. Sequencing used distant non-tumor lung tissue.

In nucleotides, the CDR3 is TGTGCCAGCAGCTTGGATGACACCGAGCAGTTCTTC. It translates to CASSLDDTEQFF. The rearrangement joins TRBV11-2 to TRBJ2-1; the D is unclear. The CDR3 is 12 amino acids. Germline CDR1 and CDR2: SGHAT and FQNNGV. V lost 3 bases to trimming and J lost 10 bases, with 10 bases between them. Using reference TRBV11-2 and TRBJ2-1 for the parts outside the CDR3, the full variable domain is EAGVAQSPRYKIIEKRQSVAFWCNPISGHATLYWYQQILGQGPKLLIQFQNNGVVDDSQLPKDRFSAERLKGVDSTLKIQPAKLEDSAVYLCASSLDDTEQFFGPGTRLTVL.